This T cell receptor (beta chain) was retrieved from a study of T-cell memory formation after mild COVID-19. Concerning this clonotype: No antigen is known for it.

In TCRdb, the 5' RACE reads were re-called with MiXCR into one record per CDR3 protein. The data contain about 110,000 distinct CDR3 sequences, 17% of them seen just once; the ten biggest clones take up 25% to 30%. The CDR3 extends over 14 amino acids. The germline V gene has CDR1 DFQATT and CDR2 SNEGSKA (reference sequence). Unmatched junction bases numbered 11, after V lost 3 bases and J lost 7 bases. Study results and caveats: Pre-infection memory held some responding clones, suggesting pre-existing cross-reactive T cells responded. Mostly located in CM and EM were contracting CD4+ clones, with contracting CD8+ clones located in EMRA. Clones shrinking between day 15 and 85 showed a balanced CD4/CD8 split, and those that grew later tilted toward CD4+. Confirmation of SARS-CoV-2 specificity was lacking for second-wave clones peaking day 37.

The V gene is TRBV20-1, the J gene TRBJ1-2, with 7 nucleotides matching TRBD1. The sequenced sample consisted of PBMCs or a T cell subset sorted from them (not recorded which). The sequence came from an adult woman who had mild COVID-19 (a few samples of this study predate the infection). Cell type and time point are not known. CDR3 protein: CSASRGGGEGGYTF. In DNA form, the CDR3 reads TGCAGTGCTAGCAGAGGAGGGGGCGAGGGTGGCTACACCTTC.